Here is one TCR beta chain with its context. Its target is not known. The PCR had 60 Vbeta and 13 Jbeta primers. Data came from immunoSEQ multiplex PCR; TCRdb stores just in-frame clones and leaves some out. The data contain about 180,000 clones, roughly 87% of them seen just once; the ten biggest clones take up less than 2%. V was shortened by 0 bases and J by 5 bases, with 26 bases between the two germline ends. This CDR3 is 19 amino acids long. The data stem from a study of cytomegalovirus exposure and HLA in healthy donors. Overall study: The early release's HLA-typed donors yielded about 85 million unique TCRs.

Study-wide results and caveats: An ancestry cluster, one associated with Asian ancestry, reportedly showed fewer N-insertions than the 666-donor mean in a later analysis. In a later analysis, a missense DCLRE1C variant was linked to TCR beta V- and J-gene trimming. About 87% or about 30% of the time was how often most TCR beta V segments were productive, according to an earlier analysis.

The clonotype originates from a man between 40 and 49 years old in good health and CMV-seronegative. The chain employs TRBV5-7 and TRBJ2-5; tentatively, D is TRBD1 (5 bases). TRBV5-7 is identified as an open reading frame with a role that is uncertain. The source material was PBMCs. CDR3: CASSLAGARTREDAETQYF. The CDR3 nucleotides are TGTGCCAGCAGCTTGGCCGGCGCACGCACCAGGGAAGACGCCGAGACCCAGTACTTC.